This paragraph covers one T cell receptor (beta chain) sequence. Its antigen is not identified. The data originate from a study of graft-versus-host responses after intestinal transplantation. Study-wide context: All recipients were transplanted with multivisceral, liver-intestinal, or isolated intestinal grafts. Study results and limitations: Early post-transplant declines in HvG were associated with peak levels of circulating GvH clones.

Assay: immunoSEQ multiplex PCR; the TCRdb copy retains only in-frame clones and omits some. Here the sample spans some 31,000 clones, approximately 90% being singletons. Germline CDR1 is MNHEY and CDR2 is SVGAGI. The CDR3 covers 12 residues. V shed 8 bases and J shed 3 bases, with 8 bases lying between them. This sample comprised PBMCs, obtained around 61 weeks after intestinal transplantation. The sequence was obtained from a human patient who received an intestinal transplant, so some T cells may come from the graft donor. V and J are TRBV6-5 and TRBJ1-3, with D maybe TRBD1 (6 bases). Here the CDR3 reads CASRGLGNTIYF. The CDR3 nucleotides read TGTGCCAGCCGGGGGCTTGGAAACACCATATATTTT.